This entry is about one TCR beta chain. What it recognizes is unknown. Relapse after autologous stem cell transplantation occurred in every patient, and brentuximab vedotin exposure varied. This table comes from immunoSEQ multiplex PCR, and its TCRdb copy is limited to in-frame clones, with some not included. Of tens of thousands of clones listed, about 89% are singletons. These data are taken from a study of PD-1 blockade in classical Hodgkin lymphoma. Germline CDR1 MGHRA, CDR2 YSYEKL. This CDR3 has 17 amino acids. V lost 4 bases to trimming and J lost 2 bases; unmatched junction nucleotides: 11. Study results and limitations: The diversity seen at baseline in complete responders resembled that of newly diagnosed patients. Among the patients, those starting nivolumab under 1 year after ASCT were excluded. As was reported, newly diagnosed patients showed lower baseline TCR diversity than healthy donors did.

This clonotype was sampled from a human donor with classical Hodgkin lymphoma. The source was peripheral blood mononuclear cells (PBMCs), collected at baseline. The chain joins TRBV4-1 to TRBJ2-1, with 7 bases matching TRBD2. This chain's CDR3 is CASSRPGTTRTYNEQFF. The CDR3 coding sequence is TGCGCCAGCAGCCGGCCAGGGACTACCCGGACCTACAATGAGCAGTTCTTC.